The 18 T cell receptor beta chains presented below share a single source sample, sequenced in a study of regulatory and conventional T cells in breast cancer. TCRdb re-called the PCR reads with MiXCR, one entry per CDR3 protein. This sample has fewer than 20,000 distinct CDR3 sequences; around 30% occur once, and the top ten carry 1.6%. Sequenced material: conventional T cells from blood. The receptor set was obtained from a female donor in good health.

This clonotype came up a few times. The chain recombines TRBV11-1 with TRBJ2-1; 7 nucleotides agree with TRBD2. Losses at the gene ends were 3 bases for V and 8 bases for J; bases not matched to a gene: 4. In germline, CDR1 is SGHAT, CDR2 FQDESV (reference sequence). The CDR3 covers 13 residues. CDR3 sequence: CASSFRLAHEQFF. The DNA of the CDR3 is TGTGCCAGCAGCTTTCGACTAGCCCATGAGCAGTTCTTC.

The chain employs TRBV12-3 or TRBV12-4 and TRBJ1-5; D uncertain. CDR3 length: 12 residues. Trimming stripped 8 bases from V and 7 bases from J, with 12 bases between. CDR3 sequence: CASRIAEQPQHF. CDR3 sequence (DNA): TGTGCCAGCCGGATTGCGGAGCAGCCCCAGCATTTT.

This chain joins TRBV6-1 and TRBJ2-3; 8 positions agree with TRBD2. The ends lost 6 bases at V and 5 bases at J; junction bases unmatched: 7. CDR3 size: 14 residues. Germline-derived CDR1 and CDR2 are MNHNS and SASEGT. Here the CDR3 reads CASRPGLEVDTQYF. The CDR3 bases are TGTGCCAGCAGGCCGGGACTAGAAGTAGATACGCAGTATTTT.

The genes are TRBV28 and TRBJ2-3, with D possibly being TRBD1 (5 bases). V was shortened by 4 bases and J by 1 base, with 12 bases between the two germline ends. The CDR3 has 15 residues. CDR1 and CDR2 (germline): MDHEN, SYDVKM. CDR3 residues: CASSSLKGGTDTQYF. CDR3 nucleotide sequence: TGTGCCAGCAGTTCACTCAAAGGGGGCACAGATACGCAGTATTTT.

The chain couples TRBV4-2 to TRBJ2-1; possible D gene TRBD1, 5 bases. The germline V gene has CDR1 LGHNA and CDR2 YNFKEQ. Trimming left V 1 base short and J 3 bases short, with 16 bases between. CDR3 length: 17 amino acids. The CDR3 sequence is CASSQGRKQTDYNEQFF. CDR3 nucleotide sequence: TGTGCCAGCAGCCAAGGTCGGAAACAGACAGACTACAATGAGCAGTTCTTC.

V gene TRBV12-3 or TRBV12-4 combines with J gene TRBJ2-1; 11 nucleotides agree with TRBD2. Germline trimming cut 5 bases from V and 2 bases from J; bases unmatched to any gene: 2. The length of the CDR3 is 15 residues. The CDR3 DNA sequence: TGTGCCAGCAGTCCGGGACTAGCGGCCTACAATGAGCAGTTCTTC. This codes for CASSPGLAAYNEQFF.

Regarding this clonotype: At one end, the junction sequence differs from germline, possibly due to a read error. This chain joins TRBV6-1 and TRBJ1-4; D might be TRBD1 (6 bases). The germline gives CDR1 MNHNS, CDR2 SASEGT. This CDR3 contains 14 residues. The CDR3 sequence: CASSEGGLDENLFF. CDR3 coding DNA: TGTGCCAGCAGTGAAGGGGGGCTGGATGAAAACCTGTTTTTT.

CDR3 DNA: TGCAGTGCTAGAGATCCAGGACTGCCCCTTAGCACAGATACGCAGTATTTT. Amino acids: CSARDPGLPLSTDTQYF. V is TRBV20-1 and J is TRBJ2-3; tentative D call: TRBD2 (5 bases). V lost 0 bases and J lost 0, with 16 bases in between. Germline assignment: CDR1 DFQATT and CDR2 SNEGSKA (reference sequence). The CDR3 is 17 residues long.

The gene calls are TRBV19 and TRBJ2-3; 9 bases line up with TRBD1. This CDR3 has 16 residues. Germline trimming cut 9 bases from V and 0 bases from J; bases unmatched to any gene: 10. In germline, CDR1 is LNHDA, CDR2 SQIVND (reference sequence). CDR3 sequence (DNA): TGTGCCAGCGCCACTGGGACAGGGATTAGCACAGATACGCAGTATTTT. As protein: CASATGTGISTDTQYF.

By share, this clonotype counts as medium-sized (0.01 to 0.1%). This chain connects TRBV7-2 to TRBJ2-1; unclear D gene. The length of the CDR3 is 14 residues. CDR1 is SGHTA and CDR2 is FQGNSA in the germline V gene. Trimming cost V 1 base and J 5 bases, with 9 bases left between them. CDR3 nucleotides: TGTGCCAGCAGCTTAGTAGGGTCAGACAATGAGCAGTTCTTC. Protein product: CASSLVGSDNEQFF.

The chain links TRBV10-3 to TRBJ2-7; no firm D call. Germline V gene lookup returns CDR1 ENHRY and CDR2 SYGVKD. Trimming pared 3 bases from V and 2 bases from J, leaving 14 bases between. This CDR3 region has 15 residues. CDR3 DNA sequence: TGTGCCATCAGTGACAGCAGGATGGGAACCTACGAGCAGTACTTC. As protein: CAISDSRMGTYEQYF.

This clonotype was seen just once. This chain uses TRBV30 with TRBJ1-1; D not certain. The CDR3 spans 16 residues. V lost 1 base to trimming and J lost 3 bases, with 18 bases between them. The germline CDR1 and CDR2 sequences are GTSNPN and SVGIG (reference sequence). The CDR3 nucleotides read TGTGCCTGGAGTGAGGTACCTTCCCCCGGGGACACTGAAGCTTTCTTT. Its translation: CAWSEVPSPGDTEAFF.

The J gene is TRBJ1-5, the V gene TRBV29-1; D gene ambiguous. Trimming left V 7 bases short and J 3 bases short, with 13 bases between. CDR3 length: 13 residues. Germline CDR1 and CDR2: SQVTM and ANQGSEA. The CDR3 nucleotides read TGCAGCGCCATCCAAGGCGTCAATCAGCCCCAGCATTTT. It encodes CSAIQGVNQPQHF. Full variable domain (rest looked up from reference TRBV29-1 and TRBJ1-5): SAVISQKPSRDICQRGTSLTIQCQVDSQVTMMFWYRQQPGQSLTLIATANQGSEATYESGFVIDKFPISRPNLTFSTLTVSNMSPEDSSIYLCSAIQGVNQPQHFGDGTRLSIL.

The chain is built from TRBV28 and TRBJ1-4; no clear D. Looked up from germline, CDR1 is MDHEN and CDR2 is SYDVKM. Trimming removed 5 bases at V and 7 bases at J, with 14 bases between. There are 14 residues in the CDR3. The CDR3 is CASSPLAAGEKLFF. The CDR3 DNA is TGTGCCAGCAGTCCACTCGCAGCGGGTGAAAAACTGTTTTTT.

This clonotype has only a few counts. The chain links TRBV7-2 to TRBJ2-4, with TRBD1 identical over 7 bases. The CDR3 spans 16 residues. Germline V CDR1 and CDR2: SGHTA, FQGNSA. The ends lost 1 base at V and 4 bases at J; junction bases unmatched: 7. CDR3 protein: CASSLGAGGSKNIQYF. CDR3 nucleotides: TGTGCCAGCAGCTTAGGGGCAGGGGGTTCGAAAAACATTCAGTACTTC.

This clonotype was counted only a few times. The rearrangement uses TRBV7-9 and TRBJ1-1; 7 nucleotides match TRBD1. Losses at the gene ends were 8 bases for V and 1 base for J; bases not matched to a gene: 10. The CDR3 totals 15 residues. CDR1 is SEHNR, CDR2 FQNEAQ, per germline (reference sequence). CDR3: CASLSLTGRNTEAFF. The CDR3, as DNA: TGTGCCAGCTTGTCCTTGACAGGGAGGAACACTGAAGCTTTCTTT.

This clonotype was recorded a few times. The chain uses TRBV7-2 and TRBJ1-2; no reliable D call. From germline, CDR1 is SGHTA and CDR2 FQGNSA. V gave up 1 base and J gave up 1 base, with 19 bases separating them. The CDR3 has 18 residues. Here the CDR3 reads CASSLELNVGQVNYGYTF. DNA for the CDR3: TGTGCCAGCAGCTTAGAATTAAACGTCGGGCAGGTTAACTATGGCTACACCTTC.

V and J are TRBV19 and TRBJ2-3, with 8 bases lining up with TRBD2. The CDR3 is 13 residues long. Germline V CDR1 and CDR2: LNHDA, SQIVND (reference sequence). V gave up 11 bases and J gave up 2 bases; unmatched junction bases: 6. Here the CDR3 DNA reads TGTGCCTCGGCGGGAGGTCACACAGATACGCAGTATTTT. Encoded protein: CASAGGHTDTQYF.